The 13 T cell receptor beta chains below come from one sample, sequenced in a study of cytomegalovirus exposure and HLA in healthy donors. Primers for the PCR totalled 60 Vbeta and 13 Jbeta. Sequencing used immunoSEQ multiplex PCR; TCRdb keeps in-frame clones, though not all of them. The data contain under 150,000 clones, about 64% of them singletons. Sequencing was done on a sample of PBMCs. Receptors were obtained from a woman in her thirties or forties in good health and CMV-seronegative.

CDR3 DNA sequence: TGTGCCAGTAGTATAGTTGACTCCGCCCCGCAGTACTTC. Translated: CASSIVDSAPQYF. The rearrangement joins TRBV19 to TRBJ2-7; D is unresolved. Germline V gives CDR1 LNHDA, CDR2 SQIVND (reference sequence). CDR3 length: 13 residues. Deletions cut 1 base from V and 9 bases from J, with 13 bases between.

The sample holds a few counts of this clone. The CDR3 loop is CASTTPLAGTYEQYF. CDR3 DNA sequence: TGTGCCAGCACCACTCCACTAGCGGGGACCTACGAGCAGTACTTC. V gene TRBV7-2 combines with J gene TRBJ2-7, with 10 nucleotides matching TRBD2. Losses at the gene ends were 7 bases for V and 2 bases for J; bases not matched to a gene: 8. In germline, CDR1 is SGHTA, CDR2 FQGNSA. The CDR3 covers 15 residues. Filled out from reference TRBV7-2 and TRBJ2-7, the complete variable domain reads GAGVSQSPSNKVTEKGKDVELRCDPISGHTALYWYRQSLGQGLEFLIYFQGNSAPDKSGLPSDRFSAERTGGSVSTLTIQRTQQEDSAVYLCASTTPLAGTYEQYFGPGTRLTVT.

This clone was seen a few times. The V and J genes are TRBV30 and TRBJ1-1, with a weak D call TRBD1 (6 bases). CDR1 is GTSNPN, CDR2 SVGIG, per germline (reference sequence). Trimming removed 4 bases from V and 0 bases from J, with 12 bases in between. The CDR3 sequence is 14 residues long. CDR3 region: CAWNLGQVNTEAFF. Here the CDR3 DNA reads TGTGCCTGGAACCTGGGACAAGTGAACACTGAAGCTTTCTTT.

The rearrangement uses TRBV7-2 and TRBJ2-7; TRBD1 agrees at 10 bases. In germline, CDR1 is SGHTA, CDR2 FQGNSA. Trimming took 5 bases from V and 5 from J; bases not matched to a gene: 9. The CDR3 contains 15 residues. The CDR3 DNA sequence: TGTGCCAGCAGCGCGGACAGGGGGGGGATCCACGAGCAGTACTTC. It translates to CASSADRGGIHEQYF.

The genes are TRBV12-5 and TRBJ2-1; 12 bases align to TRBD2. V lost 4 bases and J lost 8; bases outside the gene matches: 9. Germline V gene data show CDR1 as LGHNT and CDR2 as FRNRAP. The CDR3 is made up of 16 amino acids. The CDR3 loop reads CASGSSLAGGSHEQFF. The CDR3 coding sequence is TGTGCTAGTGGTTCCAGTCTAGCGGGGGGGTCCCATGAGCAGTTCTTC.

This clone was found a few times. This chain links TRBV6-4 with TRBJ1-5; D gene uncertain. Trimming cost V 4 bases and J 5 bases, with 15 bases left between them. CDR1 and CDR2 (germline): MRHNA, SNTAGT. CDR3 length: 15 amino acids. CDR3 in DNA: TGTGCCAGCAGTGTGTCGGAGAGGGAGTATCAGCCCCAGCATTTT. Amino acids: CASSVSEREYQPQHF.

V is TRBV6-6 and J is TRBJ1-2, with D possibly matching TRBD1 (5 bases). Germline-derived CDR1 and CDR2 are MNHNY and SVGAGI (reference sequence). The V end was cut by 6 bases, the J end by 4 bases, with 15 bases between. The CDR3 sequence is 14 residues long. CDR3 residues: CASSETATTYGYTF. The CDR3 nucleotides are TGTGCCAGCAGCGAGACAGCAACAACCTATGGCTACACCTTC.

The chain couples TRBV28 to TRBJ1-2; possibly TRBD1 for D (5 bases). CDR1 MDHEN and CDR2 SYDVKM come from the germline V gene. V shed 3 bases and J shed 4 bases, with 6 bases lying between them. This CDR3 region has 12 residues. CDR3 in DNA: TGTGCCAGCAGTTTCCAGGGCTATGGCTACACCTTC. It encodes CASSFQGYGYTF.

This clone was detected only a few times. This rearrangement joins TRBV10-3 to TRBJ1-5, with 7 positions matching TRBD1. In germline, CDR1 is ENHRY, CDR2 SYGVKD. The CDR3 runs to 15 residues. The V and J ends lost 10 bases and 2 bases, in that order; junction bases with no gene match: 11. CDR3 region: CATTPRTGGNQPQHF. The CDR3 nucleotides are TGTGCCACCACCCCCCGGACAGGAGGCAATCAGCCCCAGCATTTT.

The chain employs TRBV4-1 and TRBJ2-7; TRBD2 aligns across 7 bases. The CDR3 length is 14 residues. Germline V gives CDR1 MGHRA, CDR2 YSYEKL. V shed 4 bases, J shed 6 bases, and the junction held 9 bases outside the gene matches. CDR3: CASSPGLWSGEQYF. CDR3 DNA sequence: TGCGCCAGCAGCCCGGGACTATGGAGCGGCGAGCAGTACTTC.

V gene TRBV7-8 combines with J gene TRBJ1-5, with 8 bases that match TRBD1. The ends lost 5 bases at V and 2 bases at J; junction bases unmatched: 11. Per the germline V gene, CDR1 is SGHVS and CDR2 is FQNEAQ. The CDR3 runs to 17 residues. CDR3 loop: CASSITEGQGRNQPQHF. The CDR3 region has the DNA TGTGCCAGCAGCATCACGGAAGGACAGGGTCGCAATCAGCCCCAGCATTTT.

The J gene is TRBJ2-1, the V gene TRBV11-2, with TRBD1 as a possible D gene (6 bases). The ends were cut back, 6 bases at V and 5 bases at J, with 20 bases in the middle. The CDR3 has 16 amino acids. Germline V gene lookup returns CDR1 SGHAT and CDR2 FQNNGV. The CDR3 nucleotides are TGTGCCAGCAGTCCACTACAGGGATCCAGACACAATGAGCAGTTCTTC. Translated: CASSPLQGSRHNEQFF.

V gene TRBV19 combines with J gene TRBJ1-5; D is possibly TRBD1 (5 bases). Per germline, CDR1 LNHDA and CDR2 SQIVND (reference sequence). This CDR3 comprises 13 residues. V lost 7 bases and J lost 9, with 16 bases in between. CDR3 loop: CASTWDWGRPQHF. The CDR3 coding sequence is TGTGCCAGTACGTGGGACTGGGGGAGGCCCCAGCATTTT.